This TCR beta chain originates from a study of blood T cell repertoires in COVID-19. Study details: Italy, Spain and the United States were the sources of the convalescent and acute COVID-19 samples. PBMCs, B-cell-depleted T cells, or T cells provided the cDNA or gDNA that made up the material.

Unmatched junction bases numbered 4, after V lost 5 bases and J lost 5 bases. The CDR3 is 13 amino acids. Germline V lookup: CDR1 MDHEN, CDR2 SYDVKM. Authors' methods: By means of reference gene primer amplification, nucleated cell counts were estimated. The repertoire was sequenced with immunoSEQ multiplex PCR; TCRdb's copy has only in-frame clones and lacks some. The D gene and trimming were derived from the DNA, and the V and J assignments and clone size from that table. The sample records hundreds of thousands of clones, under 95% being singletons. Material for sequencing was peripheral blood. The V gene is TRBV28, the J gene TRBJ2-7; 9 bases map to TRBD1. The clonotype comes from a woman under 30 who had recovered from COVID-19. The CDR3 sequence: CASSRDRANEQYV. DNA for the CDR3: TGTGCCAGCAGTAGGGACAGGGCAAACGAGCAGTACGTC.